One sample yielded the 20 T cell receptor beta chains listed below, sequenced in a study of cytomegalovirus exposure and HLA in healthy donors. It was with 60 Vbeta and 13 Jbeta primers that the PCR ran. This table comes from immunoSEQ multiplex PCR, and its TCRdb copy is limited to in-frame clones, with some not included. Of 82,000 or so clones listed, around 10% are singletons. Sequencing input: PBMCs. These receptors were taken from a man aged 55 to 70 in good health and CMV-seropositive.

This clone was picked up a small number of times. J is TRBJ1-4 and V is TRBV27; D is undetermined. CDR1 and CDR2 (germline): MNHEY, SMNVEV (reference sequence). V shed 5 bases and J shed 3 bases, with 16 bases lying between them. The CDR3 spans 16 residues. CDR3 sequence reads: CASSDASGQANEKLFF. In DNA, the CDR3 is TGTGCCAGCAGTGACGCCTCTGGGCAGGCTAATGAAAAACTGTTTTTT.

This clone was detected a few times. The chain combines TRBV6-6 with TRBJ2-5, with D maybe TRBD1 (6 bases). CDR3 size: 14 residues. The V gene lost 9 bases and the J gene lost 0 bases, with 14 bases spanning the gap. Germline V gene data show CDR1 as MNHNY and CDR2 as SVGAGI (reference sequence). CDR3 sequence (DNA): TGTGCCAGTAGGGTCGGACAGCACCAAGAGACCCAGTACTTC. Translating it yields CASRVGQHQETQYF.

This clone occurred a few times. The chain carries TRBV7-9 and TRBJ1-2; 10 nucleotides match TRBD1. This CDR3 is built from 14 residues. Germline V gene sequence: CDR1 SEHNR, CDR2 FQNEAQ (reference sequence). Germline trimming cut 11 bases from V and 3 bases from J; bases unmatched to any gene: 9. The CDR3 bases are TGTGCCGCTCTAGACAGGGGGCGTCACTATGGCTACACCTTC. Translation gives CAALDRGRHYGYTF.

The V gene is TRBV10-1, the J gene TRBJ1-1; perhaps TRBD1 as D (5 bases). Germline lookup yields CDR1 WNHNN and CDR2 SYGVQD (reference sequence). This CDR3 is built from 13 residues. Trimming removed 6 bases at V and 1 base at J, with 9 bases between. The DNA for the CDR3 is TGCGCCAGCAGAGCAGGACAGAACACTGAAGCTTTCTTT. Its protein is CASRAGQNTEAFF.

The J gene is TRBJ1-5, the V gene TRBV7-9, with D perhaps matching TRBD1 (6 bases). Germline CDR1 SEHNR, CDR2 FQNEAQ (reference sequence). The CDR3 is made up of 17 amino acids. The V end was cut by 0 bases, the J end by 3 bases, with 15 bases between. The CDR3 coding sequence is TGTGCCAGCAGCTTAGCGGGATCCGACAGGAACAATCAGCCCCAGCATTTT. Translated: CASSLAGSDRNNQPQHF.

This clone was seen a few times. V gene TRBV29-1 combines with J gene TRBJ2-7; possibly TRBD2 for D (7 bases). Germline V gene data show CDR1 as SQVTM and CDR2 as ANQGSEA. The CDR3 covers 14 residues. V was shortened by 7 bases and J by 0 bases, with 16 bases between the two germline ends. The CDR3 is CSATGRGGSYEQYF. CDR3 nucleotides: TGCAGCGCTACGGGGAGGGGGGGCTCCTACGAGCAGTACTTC.

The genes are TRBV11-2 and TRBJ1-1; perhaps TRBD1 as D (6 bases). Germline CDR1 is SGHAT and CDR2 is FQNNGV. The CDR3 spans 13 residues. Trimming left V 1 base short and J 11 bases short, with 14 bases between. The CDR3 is CASSLGSDRSAFF. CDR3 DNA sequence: TGTGCCAGCAGCTTAGGCTCCGACAGGTCGGCTTTCTTT.

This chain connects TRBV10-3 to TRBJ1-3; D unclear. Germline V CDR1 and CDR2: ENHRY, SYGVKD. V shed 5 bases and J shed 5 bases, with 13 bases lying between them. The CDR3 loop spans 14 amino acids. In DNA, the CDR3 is TGTGCCATCAGTCCCGGGGTGGAGAGAAACACCATATATTTT. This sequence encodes CAISPGVERNTIYF.

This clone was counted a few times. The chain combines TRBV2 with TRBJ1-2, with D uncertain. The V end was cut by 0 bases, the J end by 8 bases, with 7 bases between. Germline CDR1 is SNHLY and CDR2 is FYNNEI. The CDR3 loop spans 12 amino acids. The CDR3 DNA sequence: TGTGCCAGCAGTGAAGCGCGCGTAGGCTACACCTTC. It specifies CASSEARVGYTF.

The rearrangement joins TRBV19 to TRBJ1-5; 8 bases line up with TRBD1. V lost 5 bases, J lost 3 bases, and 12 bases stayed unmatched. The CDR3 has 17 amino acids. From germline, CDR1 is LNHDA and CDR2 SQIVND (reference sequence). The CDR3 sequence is CASSPNRGAKSNQPQHF. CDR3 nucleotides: TGTGCCAGTAGTCCTAACAGGGGGGCCAAATCCAATCAGCCCCAGCATTTT.

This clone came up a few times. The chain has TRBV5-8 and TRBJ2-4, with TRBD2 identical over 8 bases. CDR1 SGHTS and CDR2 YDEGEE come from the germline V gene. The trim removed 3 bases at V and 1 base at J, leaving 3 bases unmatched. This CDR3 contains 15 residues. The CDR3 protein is CASSSGGWAKNIQYF. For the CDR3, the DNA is TGTGCCAGCAGCTCGGGGGGGTGGGCCAAAAACATTCAGTACTTC.

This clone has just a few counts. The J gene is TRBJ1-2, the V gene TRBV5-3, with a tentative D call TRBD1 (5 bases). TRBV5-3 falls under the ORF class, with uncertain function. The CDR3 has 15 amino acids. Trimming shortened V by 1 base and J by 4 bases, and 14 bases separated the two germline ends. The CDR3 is CARSLTLDTLYGYTF. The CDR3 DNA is TGTGCCAGAAGCTTGACCCTGGACACCCTCTATGGCTACACCTTC.

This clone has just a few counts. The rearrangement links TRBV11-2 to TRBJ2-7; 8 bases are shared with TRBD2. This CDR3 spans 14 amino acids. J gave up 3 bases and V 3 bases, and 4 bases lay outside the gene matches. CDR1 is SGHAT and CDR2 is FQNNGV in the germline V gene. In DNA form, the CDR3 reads TGTGCCAGCAGCTTTAACAGCGGGAGCTACGAGCAGTACTTC. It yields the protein CASSFNSGSYEQYF.

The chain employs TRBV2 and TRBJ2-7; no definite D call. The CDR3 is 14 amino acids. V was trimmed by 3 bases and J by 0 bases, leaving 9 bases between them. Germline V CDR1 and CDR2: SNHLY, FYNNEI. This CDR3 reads CASSDPQISYEQYF. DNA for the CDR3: TGTGCCAGCAGTGACCCACAGATCTCCTACGAGCAGTACTTC.

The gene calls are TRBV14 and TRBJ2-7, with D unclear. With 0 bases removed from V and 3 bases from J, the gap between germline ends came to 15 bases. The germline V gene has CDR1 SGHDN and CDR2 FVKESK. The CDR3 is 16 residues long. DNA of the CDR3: TGTGCCAGCAGCCAAGATACGAGACATTCTTACTACGAGCAGTACTTC. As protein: CASSQDTRHSYYEQYF. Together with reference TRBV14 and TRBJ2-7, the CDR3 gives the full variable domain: EAGVTQFPSHSVIEKGQTVTLRCDPISGHDNLYWYRRVMGKEIKFLLHFVKESKQDESGMPNNRFLAERTGGTYSTLKVQPAELEDSGVYFCASSQDTRHSYYEQYFGPGTRLTVT.

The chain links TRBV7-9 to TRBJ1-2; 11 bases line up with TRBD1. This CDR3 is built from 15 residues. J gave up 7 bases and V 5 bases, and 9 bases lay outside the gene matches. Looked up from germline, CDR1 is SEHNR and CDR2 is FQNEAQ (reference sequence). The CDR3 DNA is TGTGCCAGCAGCCCAAGCGGACAGGGGGCTTCTGGCTACACCTTC. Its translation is CASSPSGQGASGYTF.

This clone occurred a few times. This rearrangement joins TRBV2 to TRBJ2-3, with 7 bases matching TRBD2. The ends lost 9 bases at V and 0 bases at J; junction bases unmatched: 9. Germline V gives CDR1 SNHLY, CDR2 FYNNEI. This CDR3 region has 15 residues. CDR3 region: CARPISGFSTDTQYF. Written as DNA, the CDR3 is TGTGCCAGACCGATTAGCGGGTTTAGCACAGATACGCAGTATTTT.

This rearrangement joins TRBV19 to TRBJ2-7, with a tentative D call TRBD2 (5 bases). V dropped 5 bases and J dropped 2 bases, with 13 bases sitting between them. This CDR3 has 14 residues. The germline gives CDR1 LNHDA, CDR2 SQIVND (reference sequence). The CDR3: CASSPFAGPYEQYF. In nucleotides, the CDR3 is TGTGCCAGTAGTCCCTTTGCGGGCCCCTACGAGCAGTACTTC.

The CDR3 sequence: CASRLPGSPVDTQYF. In DNA, the CDR3 is TGTGCCAGTAGACTCCCGGGGTCCCCAGTAGATACGCAGTATTTT. The chain links TRBV19 to TRBJ2-3, with TRBD2 as a possible D gene (5 bases). Between the trimmed V and J ends, which lost 6 bases and 5 bases, there was a span of 18 bases. This CDR3 spans 15 amino acids. Germline V CDR1 and CDR2: LNHDA, SQIVND (reference sequence). Full variable domain (rest looked up from reference TRBV19 and TRBJ2-3): DGGITQSPKYLFRKEGQNVTLSCEQNLNHDAMYWYRQDPGQGLRLIYYSQIVNDFQKGDIAEGYSVSREKKESFPLTVTSAQKNPTAFYLCASRLPGSPVDTQYFGPGTRLTVL.

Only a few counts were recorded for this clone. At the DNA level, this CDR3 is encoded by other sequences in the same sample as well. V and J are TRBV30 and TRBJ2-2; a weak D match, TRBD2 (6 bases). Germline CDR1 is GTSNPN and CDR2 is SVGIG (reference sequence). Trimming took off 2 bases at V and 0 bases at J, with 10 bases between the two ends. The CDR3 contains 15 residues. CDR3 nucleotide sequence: TGTGCCTGGAGTCGGGGAGGAACGAACACCGGGGAGCTGTTTTTT. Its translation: CAWSRGGTNTGELFF.